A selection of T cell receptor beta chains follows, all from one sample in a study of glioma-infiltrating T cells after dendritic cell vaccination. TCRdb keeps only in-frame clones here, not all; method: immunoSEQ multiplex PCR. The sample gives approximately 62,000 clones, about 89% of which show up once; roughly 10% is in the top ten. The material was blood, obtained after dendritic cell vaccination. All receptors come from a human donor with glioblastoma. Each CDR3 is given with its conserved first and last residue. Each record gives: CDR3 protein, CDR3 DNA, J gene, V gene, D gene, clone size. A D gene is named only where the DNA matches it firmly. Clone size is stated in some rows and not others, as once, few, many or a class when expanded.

cdr3_aa: CASSSGLGQPQHF
cdr3_nt: TGTGCCAGCAGCTCCGGACTGGGTCAGCCCCAGCATTTT
j_call: TRBJ1-5
v_call: TRBV11-3
d_call: .
clone_size: .

cdr3_aa: CASSISYDNEQFF
cdr3_nt: TGTGCCAGCAGCATCTCCTACGACAATGAGCAGTTCTTC
j_call: TRBJ2-1
v_call: TRBV7-3
d_call: .
clone_size: .

cdr3_aa: CASSQTRGEKLFF
cdr3_nt: TGTGCCAGCAGCCAAACGCGGGGTGAAAAACTGTTTTTT
j_call: TRBJ1-4
v_call: TRBV4-2
d_call: .
clone_size: .

cdr3_aa: CASSGQGIRAQETQYF
cdr3_nt: TGTGCCAGCAGCGGCCAGGGAATCCGGGCCCAAGAGACCCAGTACTTC
j_call: TRBJ2-5
v_call: TRBV7-8
d_call: .
clone_size: .

cdr3_aa: CASSPTPASSYEQYF
cdr3_nt: TGTGCCAGCAGCCCCACTCCTGCGAGCTCCTACGAGCAGTACTTC
j_call: TRBJ2-7
v_call: TRBV7-8
d_call: .
clone_size: .

cdr3_aa: CASSYSQQVGQPQHF
cdr3_nt: TGTGCCAGCAGTTACTCTCAACAGGTTGGCCAGCCCCAGCATTTT
j_call: TRBJ1-5
v_call: TRBV6-5
d_call: .
clone_size: .

cdr3_aa: CASSIIQGKGEQYF
cdr3_nt: TGTGCCAGTAGTATAATACAGGGAAAAGGCGAGCAGTACTTC
j_call: TRBJ2-7
v_call: TRBV19
d_call: .
clone_size: .

cdr3_aa: CASSESAGAYNEQFF
cdr3_nt: TGTGCCAGCAGTGAATCAGCGGGGGCCTACAATGAGCAGTTCTTC
j_call: TRBJ2-1
v_call: TRBV6-1
d_call: TRBD2
clone_size: many

cdr3_aa: CASSQGQGINYGYTF
cdr3_nt: TGCGCCAGCAGCCAGGGACAGGGGATTAACTATGGCTACACCTTC
j_call: TRBJ1-2
v_call: TRBV5-1
d_call: TRBD1
clone_size: .

cdr3_aa: CASSVYRDSSYNSPLHF
cdr3_nt: TGTGCCAGCAGTGTATACAGGGATAGCTCCTATAATTCACCCCTCCACTTT
j_call: TRBJ1-6
v_call: TRBV27
d_call: .
clone_size: .

cdr3_aa: CASSSPGTIAKNIQYF
cdr3_nt: TGTGCCAGCAGTTCCCCAGGGACAATAGCCAAAAACATTCAGTACTTC
j_call: TRBJ2-4
v_call: TRBV6-6
d_call: .
clone_size: .

cdr3_aa: CASSPTSGRVEQFF
cdr3_nt: TGTGCCAGCAGTCCGACTAGCGGGAGGGTTGAGCAGTTCTTC
j_call: TRBJ2-1
v_call: TRBV7-9
d_call: TRBD2
clone_size: .

cdr3_aa: CASTQRGGANYGYTF
cdr3_nt: TGCGCCAGCACTCAGAGGGGAGGAGCTAACTATGGCTACACCTTC
j_call: TRBJ1-2
v_call: TRBV4-1
d_call: .
clone_size: .

cdr3_aa: CARDTPKITEAFF
cdr3_nt: TGTGCCAGGGACACGCCGAAGATAACTGAAGCTTTCTTT
j_call: TRBJ1-1
v_call: TRBV19
d_call: .
clone_size: .

cdr3_aa: CASSLGGIQGNTEAFF
cdr3_nt: TGTGCCAGCAGCTTGGGGGGGATACAGGGGAACACTGAAGCTTTCTTT
j_call: TRBJ1-1
v_call: TRBV5-6
d_call: .
clone_size: .

cdr3_aa: CASSQSLAGGLDTQYF
cdr3_nt: TGCGCCAGCAGCCAAAGTCTAGCGGGGGGGCTGGATACGCAGTATTTT
j_call: TRBJ2-3
v_call: TRBV4-3
d_call: TRBD2
clone_size: .

cdr3_aa: CASSEGDRGNIQYF
cdr3_nt: TGTGCCAGCAGTGAAGGGGACAGGGGGAACATTCAGTACTTC
j_call: TRBJ2-4
v_call: TRBV2
d_call: TRBD1
clone_size: .

cdr3_aa: CASSFTGTSTNYGYTF
cdr3_nt: TGTGCCAGCAGCTTCACGGGGACTTCTACTAACTATGGCTACACCTTC
j_call: TRBJ1-2
v_call: TRBV5-6
d_call: .
clone_size: .

cdr3_aa: CASSSRGLAGREQYF
cdr3_nt: TGTGCCAGCAGTTCCAGGGGACTAGCGGGACGCGAGCAGTACTTC
j_call: TRBJ2-7
v_call: TRBV6-5
d_call: TRBD2
clone_size: few

cdr3_aa: CASSLFAGVKETQYF
cdr3_nt: TGTGCCAGCAGCTTATTTGCGGGGGTTAAAGAGACCCAGTACTTC
j_call: TRBJ2-5
v_call: TRBV7-2
d_call: TRBD2
clone_size: .

cdr3_aa: CASSLGLAGYTGELFF
cdr3_nt: TGCGCCAGCAGCTTAGGGCTAGCGGGATACACCGGGGAGCTGTTTTTT
j_call: TRBJ2-2
v_call: TRBV5-1
d_call: TRBD2
clone_size: .

cdr3_aa: CASSFDLARDRGLNTEAFF
cdr3_nt: TGTGCCAGCAGCTTTGACTTAGCAAGGGACAGGGGTCTGAACACTGAAGCTTTCTTT
j_call: TRBJ1-1
v_call: TRBV11-3
d_call: TRBD1
clone_size: .

cdr3_aa: CASSESPRNQPQHF
cdr3_nt: TGTGCCAGCAGTGAATCCCCCAGAAATCAGCCCCAGCATTTT
j_call: TRBJ1-5
v_call: TRBV6-1
d_call: .
clone_size: .

cdr3_aa: CASSAGGQGDYGYTF
cdr3_nt: TGTGCCAGCAGCGCCGGAGGACAGGGAGACTATGGCTACACCTTC
j_call: TRBJ1-2
v_call: TRBV9
d_call: TRBD1
clone_size: .

cdr3_aa: CASSLDQARPSNQPQHF
cdr3_nt: TGTGCCAGCAGCTTAGACCAGGCCAGACCCTCCAATCAGCCCCAGCATTTT
j_call: TRBJ1-5
v_call: TRBV7-8
d_call: .
clone_size: .

cdr3_aa: CASSFLAGEGETQYF
cdr3_nt: TGTGCCAGCAGCTTTTTGGCGGGGGAGGGTGAGACCCAGTACTTC
j_call: TRBJ2-5
v_call: TRBV7-2
d_call: TRBD2
clone_size: .

cdr3_aa: CASSLAGGTDTQYF
cdr3_nt: TGTGCCAGCAGCTTAGCGGGGGGCACAGATACGCAGTATTTT
j_call: TRBJ2-3
v_call: TRBV5-4
d_call: TRBD2
clone_size: .

cdr3_aa: CASSLDRGNEKLFF
cdr3_nt: TGTGCCAGCAGTTTAGACAGGGGGAATGAAAAACTGTTTTTT
j_call: TRBJ1-4
v_call: TRBV27
d_call: TRBD1
clone_size: .

cdr3_aa: CASSLGQGGTEAFF
cdr3_nt: TGCGCCAGCAGCTTGGGACAGGGGGGGACTGAAGCTTTCTTT
j_call: TRBJ1-1
v_call: TRBV5-1
d_call: TRBD1
clone_size: .

cdr3_aa: CASSRGLGFYEQYF
cdr3_nt: TGTGCCAGCAGCCGAGGCCTCGGGTTCTACGAGCAGTACTTC
j_call: TRBJ2-7
v_call: TRBV6-1
d_call: .
clone_size: .

cdr3_aa: CASRVTQTYGYTF
cdr3_nt: TGTGCCAGCAGGGTCACACAGACTTATGGCTACACCTTC
j_call: TRBJ1-2
v_call: TRBV5-3
d_call: .
clone_size: .

cdr3_aa: CASSLQGRMWETQYF
cdr3_nt: TGCGCCAGCAGCTTGCAGGGCCGAATGTGGGAGACCCAGTACTTC
j_call: TRBJ2-5
v_call: TRBV5-1
d_call: .
clone_size: .

cdr3_aa: CASSSGLAGGTGELFF
cdr3_nt: TGTGCCAGCAGCTCGGGACTAGCGGGAGGCACCGGGGAGCTGTTTTTT
j_call: TRBJ2-2
v_call: TRBV5-4
d_call: TRBD2
clone_size: few

cdr3_aa: CSVRTGTLGYTF
cdr3_nt: TGCAGCGTTCGGACAGGAACCCTAGGCTACACCTTC
j_call: TRBJ1-2
v_call: TRBV29-1
d_call: TRBD1
clone_size: .

cdr3_aa: CASSLLESAKNIQYF
cdr3_nt: TGTGCCAGTAGTCTACTAGAGTCGGCCAAAAACATTCAGTACTTC
j_call: TRBJ2-4
v_call: TRBV19
d_call: .
clone_size: .

cdr3_aa: CASSALTSGITDTQYF
cdr3_nt: TGCGCCAGCAGCGCACTGACTAGCGGGATCACAGATACGCAGTATTTT
j_call: TRBJ2-3
v_call: TRBV5-1
d_call: TRBD2
clone_size: .

cdr3_aa: CASSLDPGGSYEQYF
cdr3_nt: TGCGCCAGCAGCTTGGATCCGGGGGGCTCCTACGAGCAGTACTTC
j_call: TRBJ2-7
v_call: TRBV5-1
d_call: TRBD2
clone_size: .

cdr3_aa: CAWSVNINYEQYF
cdr3_nt: TGTGCCTGGAGTGTTAACATAAACTACGAGCAGTACTTC
j_call: TRBJ2-7
v_call: TRBV30
d_call: .
clone_size: .

cdr3_aa: CATIRDISEAFF
cdr3_nt: TGTGCCACCATCAGGGACATTAGTGAAGCTTTCTTT
j_call: TRBJ1-1
v_call: TRBV25-1
d_call: .
clone_size: .

cdr3_aa: CASSLKQGPSSGANVLTF
cdr3_nt: TGTGCCAGCAGCCTAAAACAGGGGCCTAGCTCTGGGGCCAACGTCCTGACTTTC
j_call: TRBJ2-6
v_call: TRBV7-3
d_call: TRBD1
clone_size: .

cdr3_aa: CASSSAGQGRNQPQHF
cdr3_nt: TGTGCCAGCAGCTCAGCAGGACAGGGGCGCAATCAGCCCCAGCATTTT
j_call: TRBJ1-5
v_call: TRBV7-8
d_call: TRBD1
clone_size: .

cdr3_aa: CASSPREGLPYEQYF
cdr3_nt: TGTGCCAGCAGCCCACGGGAGGGCCTGCCCTACGAGCAGTACTTC
j_call: TRBJ2-7
v_call: TRBV9
d_call: TRBD2
clone_size: .

cdr3_aa: CASSWHTGELFF
cdr3_nt: TGCGCCAGCAGCTGGCACACCGGGGAGCTGTTTTTT
j_call: TRBJ2-2
v_call: TRBV10-1
d_call: .
clone_size: .

cdr3_aa: CAISPKPGTGGGEQYF
cdr3_nt: TGTGCCATCAGTCCTAAACCCGGGACAGGGGGCGGCGAGCAGTACTTC
j_call: TRBJ2-7
v_call: TRBV10-3
d_call: TRBD1
clone_size: .

cdr3_aa: CASSPPPGQNFGEKLFF
cdr3_nt: TGTGCCAGCAGCCCCCCCCCAGGGCAGAATTTTGGTGAAAAACTGTTTTTT
j_call: TRBJ1-4
v_call: TRBV5-6
d_call: .
clone_size: .

cdr3_aa: CARPTASNPGGYTF
cdr3_nt: TGTGCCAGACCGACAGCCTCAAACCCCGGCGGCTACACCTTC
j_call: TRBJ1-2
v_call: TRBV21-1
d_call: .
clone_size: .

cdr3_aa: CASSQDPGSSYEQYF
cdr3_nt: TGCGCCAGCAGCCAAGATCCGGGTAGCTCCTACGAGCAGTACTTC
j_call: TRBJ2-7
v_call: TRBV4-1
d_call: .
clone_size: once

cdr3_aa: CASSLDGLAGGLETQYF
cdr3_nt: TGTGCCAGCAGCTTAGATGGGCTAGCGGGAGGTCTAGAGACCCAGTACTTC
j_call: TRBJ2-5
v_call: TRBV11-3
d_call: TRBD2
clone_size: .

cdr3_aa: CASSLTGIGANVLTF
cdr3_nt: TGTGCCAGCAGCCTTACAGGGATTGGGGCCAACGTCCTGACTTTC
j_call: TRBJ2-6
v_call: TRBV5-6
d_call: .
clone_size: .

cdr3_aa: CASRASRVNTGELFF
cdr3_nt: TGTGCCAGCAGGGCTTCTCGGGTGAACACCGGGGAGCTGTTTTTT
j_call: TRBJ2-2
v_call: TRBV6-5
d_call: .
clone_size: .